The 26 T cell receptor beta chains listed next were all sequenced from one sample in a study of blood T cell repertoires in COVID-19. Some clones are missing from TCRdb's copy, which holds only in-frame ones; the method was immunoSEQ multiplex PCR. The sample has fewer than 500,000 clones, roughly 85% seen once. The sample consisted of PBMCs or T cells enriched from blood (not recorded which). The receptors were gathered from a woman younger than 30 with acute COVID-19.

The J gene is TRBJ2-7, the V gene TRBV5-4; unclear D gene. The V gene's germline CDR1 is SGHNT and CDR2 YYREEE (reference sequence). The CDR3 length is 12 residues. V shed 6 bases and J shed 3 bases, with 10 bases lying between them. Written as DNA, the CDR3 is TGTGCCAGCACCTCGGGTAACTACGAGCAGTACTTC. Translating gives CASTSGNYEQYF.

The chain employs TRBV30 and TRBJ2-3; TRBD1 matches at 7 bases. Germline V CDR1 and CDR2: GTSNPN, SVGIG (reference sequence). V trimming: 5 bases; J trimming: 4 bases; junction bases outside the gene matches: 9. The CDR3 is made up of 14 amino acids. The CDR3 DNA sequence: TGTGCCTGGGCTAACAGGGGTTGGGCAGATACGCAGTATTTT. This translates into CAWANRGWADTQYF.

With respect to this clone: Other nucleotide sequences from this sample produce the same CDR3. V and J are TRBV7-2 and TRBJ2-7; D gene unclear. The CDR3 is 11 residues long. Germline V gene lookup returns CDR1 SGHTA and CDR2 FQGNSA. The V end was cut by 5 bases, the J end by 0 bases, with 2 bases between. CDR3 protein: CASSRSYEQYF. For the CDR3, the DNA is TGTGCCAGCAGCCGCTCCTACGAGCAGTACTTC.

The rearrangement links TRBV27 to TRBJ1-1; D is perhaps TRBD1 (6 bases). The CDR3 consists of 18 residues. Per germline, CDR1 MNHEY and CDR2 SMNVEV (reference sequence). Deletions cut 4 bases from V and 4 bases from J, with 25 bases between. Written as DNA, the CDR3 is TGTGCCAGCAGTTCCTTCTTCGGCAGGGGCGTTAATCCCACTGAAGCTTTCTTT. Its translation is CASSSFFGRGVNPTEAFF.

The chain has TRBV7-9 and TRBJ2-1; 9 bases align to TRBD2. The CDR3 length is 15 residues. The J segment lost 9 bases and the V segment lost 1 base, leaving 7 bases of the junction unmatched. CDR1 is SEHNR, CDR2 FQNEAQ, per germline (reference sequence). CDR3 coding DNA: TGTGCCAGCAGCTTAGTGGCGGGAGGGTCTAGTGAGCAGTTCTTC. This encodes CASSLVAGGSSEQFF.

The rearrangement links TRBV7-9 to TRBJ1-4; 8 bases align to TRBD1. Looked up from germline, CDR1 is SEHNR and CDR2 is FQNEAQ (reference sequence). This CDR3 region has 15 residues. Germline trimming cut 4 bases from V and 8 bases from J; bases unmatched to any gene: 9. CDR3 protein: CASSSIQGVEEKLFF. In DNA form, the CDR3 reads TGTGCCAGCAGCTCAATACAGGGGGTAGAGGAAAAACTGTTTTTT.

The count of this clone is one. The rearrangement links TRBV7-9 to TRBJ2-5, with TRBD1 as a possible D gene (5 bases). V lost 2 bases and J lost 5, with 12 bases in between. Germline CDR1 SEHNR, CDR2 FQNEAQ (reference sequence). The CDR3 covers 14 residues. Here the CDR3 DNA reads TGTGCCAGCAGCTTATTGGGCAGACAGGAGACCCAGTACTTC. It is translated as CASSLLGRQETQYF.

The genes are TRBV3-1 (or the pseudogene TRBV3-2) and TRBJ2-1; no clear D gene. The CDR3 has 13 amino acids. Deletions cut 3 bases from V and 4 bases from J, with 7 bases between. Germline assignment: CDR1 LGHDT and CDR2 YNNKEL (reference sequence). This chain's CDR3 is CASSQFSYNEQFF. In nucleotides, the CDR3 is TGTGCCAGCAGCCAGTTCTCGTACAATGAGCAGTTCTTC.

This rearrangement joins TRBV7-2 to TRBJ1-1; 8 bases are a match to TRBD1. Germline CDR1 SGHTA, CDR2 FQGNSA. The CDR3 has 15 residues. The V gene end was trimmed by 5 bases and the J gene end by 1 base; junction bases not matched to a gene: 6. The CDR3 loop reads CASSQTGTGNTEAFF. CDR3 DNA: TGTGCCAGCAGCCAGACAGGGACAGGGAACACTGAAGCTTTCTTT.

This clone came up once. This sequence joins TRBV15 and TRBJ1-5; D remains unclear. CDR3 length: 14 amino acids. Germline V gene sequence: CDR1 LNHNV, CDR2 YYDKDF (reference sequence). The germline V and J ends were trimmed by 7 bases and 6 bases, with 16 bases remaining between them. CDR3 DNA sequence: TGTGCCACCAACCTAGGGATGGGAGGTCAGCCCCAGCATTTT. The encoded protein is CATNLGMGGQPQHF.

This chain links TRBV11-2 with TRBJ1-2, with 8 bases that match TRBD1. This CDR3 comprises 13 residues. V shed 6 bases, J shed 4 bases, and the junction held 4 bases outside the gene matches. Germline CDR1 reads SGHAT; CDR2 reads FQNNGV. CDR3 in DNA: TGTGCCAGCAGTGGACAGGGTCTCTATGGCTACACCTTC. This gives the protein CASSGQGLYGYTF. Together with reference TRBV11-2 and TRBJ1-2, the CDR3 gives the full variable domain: EAGVAQSPRYKIIEKRQSVAFWCNPISGHATLYWYQQILGQGPKLLIQFQNNGVVDDSQLPKDRFSAERLKGVDSTLKIQPAKLEDSAVYLCASSGQGLYGYTFGSGTRLTVV.

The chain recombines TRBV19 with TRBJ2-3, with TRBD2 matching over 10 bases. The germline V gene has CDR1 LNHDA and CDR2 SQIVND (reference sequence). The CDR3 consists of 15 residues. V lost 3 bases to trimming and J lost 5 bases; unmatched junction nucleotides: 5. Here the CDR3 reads CASSIQLAGGDTQYF. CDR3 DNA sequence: TGTGCCAGTAGTATTCAATTAGCGGGGGGAGATACGCAGTATTTT.

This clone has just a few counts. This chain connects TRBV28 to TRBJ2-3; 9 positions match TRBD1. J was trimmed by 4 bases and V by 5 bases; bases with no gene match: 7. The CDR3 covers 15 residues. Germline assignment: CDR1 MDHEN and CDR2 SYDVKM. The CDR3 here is CASSLGTGFADTQYF. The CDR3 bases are TGTGCCAGCAGTCTCGGGACAGGGTTCGCAGATACGCAGTATTTT.

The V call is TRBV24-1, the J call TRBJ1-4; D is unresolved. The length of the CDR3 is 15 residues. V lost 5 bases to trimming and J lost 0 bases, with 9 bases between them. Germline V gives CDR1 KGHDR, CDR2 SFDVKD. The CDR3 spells CATSVRTSTNEKLFF. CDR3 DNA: TGTGCCACCAGTGTTCGGACTTCAACTAATGAAAAACTGTTTTTT.

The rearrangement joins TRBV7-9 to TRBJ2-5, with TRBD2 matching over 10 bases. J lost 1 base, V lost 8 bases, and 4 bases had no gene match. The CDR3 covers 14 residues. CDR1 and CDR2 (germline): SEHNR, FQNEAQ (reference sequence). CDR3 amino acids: CASVAGGPQETQYF. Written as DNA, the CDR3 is TGTGCCAGCGTAGCGGGAGGACCCCAAGAGACCCAGTACTTC.

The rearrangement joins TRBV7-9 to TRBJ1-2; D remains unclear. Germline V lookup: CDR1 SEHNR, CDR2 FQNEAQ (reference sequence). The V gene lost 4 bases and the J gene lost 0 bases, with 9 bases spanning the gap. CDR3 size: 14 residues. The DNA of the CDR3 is TGTGCCAGCAGCTCCGAGGTAGCTAACTATGGCTACACCTTC. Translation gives CASSSEVANYGYTF. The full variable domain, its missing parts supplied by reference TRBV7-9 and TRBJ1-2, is DTGVSQNPRHKITKRGQNVTFRCDPISEHNRLYWYRQTLGQGPEFLTYFQNEAQLEKSRLLSDRFSAERPKGSFSTLEIQRTEQGDSAMYLCASSSEVANYGYTFGSGTRLTVV.

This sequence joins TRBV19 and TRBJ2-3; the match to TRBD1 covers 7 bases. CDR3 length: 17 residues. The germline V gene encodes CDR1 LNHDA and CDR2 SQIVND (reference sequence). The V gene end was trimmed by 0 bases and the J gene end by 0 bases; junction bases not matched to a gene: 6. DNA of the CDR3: TGTGCCAGTAGTATAGATGGCAGGGGGTTGAGCACAGATACGCAGTATTTT. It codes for CASSIDGRGLSTDTQYF.

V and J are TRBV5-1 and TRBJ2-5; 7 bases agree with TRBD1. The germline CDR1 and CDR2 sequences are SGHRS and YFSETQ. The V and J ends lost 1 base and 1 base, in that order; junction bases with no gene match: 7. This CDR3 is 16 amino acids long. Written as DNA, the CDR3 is TGCGCCAGCAGCTTGACGCACAGGGGCCCCCAAGAGACCCAGTACTTC. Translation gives CASSLTHRGPQETQYF.

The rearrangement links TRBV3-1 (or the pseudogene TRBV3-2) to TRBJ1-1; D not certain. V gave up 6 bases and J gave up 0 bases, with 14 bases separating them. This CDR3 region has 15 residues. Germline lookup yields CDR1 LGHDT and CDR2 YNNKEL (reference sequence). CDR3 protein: CASRLQTDMNTEAFF. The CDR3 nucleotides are TGTGCCAGCAGACTTCAAACAGACATGAACACTGAAGCTTTCTTT.

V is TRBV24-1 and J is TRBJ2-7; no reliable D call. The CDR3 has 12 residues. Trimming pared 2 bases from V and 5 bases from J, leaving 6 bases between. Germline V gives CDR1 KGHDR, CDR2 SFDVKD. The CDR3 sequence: CATSDSSHEQYF. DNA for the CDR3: TGTGCCACCAGTGATTCGAGCCACGAGCAGTACTTC.

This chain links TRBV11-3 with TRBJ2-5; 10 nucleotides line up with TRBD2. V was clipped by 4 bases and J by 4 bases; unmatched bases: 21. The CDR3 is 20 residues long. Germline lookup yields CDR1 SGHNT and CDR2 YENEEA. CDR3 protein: CASSSKDTASGSLARETQYF. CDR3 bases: TGTGCCAGCAGCTCAAAAGATACGGCTAGCGGGAGTTTGGCAAGAGAGACCCAGTACTTC.

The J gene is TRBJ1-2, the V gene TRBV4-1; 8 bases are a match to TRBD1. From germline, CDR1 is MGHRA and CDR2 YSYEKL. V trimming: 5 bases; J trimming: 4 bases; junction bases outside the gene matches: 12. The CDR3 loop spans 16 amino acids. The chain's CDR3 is CASSIPGQVTIYGYTF. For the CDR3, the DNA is TGCGCCAGCAGCATCCCGGGACAGGTAACCATCTATGGCTACACCTTC.

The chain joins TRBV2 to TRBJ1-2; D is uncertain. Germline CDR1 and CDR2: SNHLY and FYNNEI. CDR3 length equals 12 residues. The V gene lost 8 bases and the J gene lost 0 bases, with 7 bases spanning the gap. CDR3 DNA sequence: TGTGCCAGCCAGACAACTAACTATGGCTACACCTTC. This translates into CASQTTNYGYTF. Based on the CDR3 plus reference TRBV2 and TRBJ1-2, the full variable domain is EPEVTQTPSHQVTQMGQEVILRCVPISNHLYFYWYRQILGQKVEFLVSFYNNEISEKSEIFDDQFSVERPDGSNFTLKIRSTKLEDSAMYFCASQTTNYGYTFGSGTRLTVV.

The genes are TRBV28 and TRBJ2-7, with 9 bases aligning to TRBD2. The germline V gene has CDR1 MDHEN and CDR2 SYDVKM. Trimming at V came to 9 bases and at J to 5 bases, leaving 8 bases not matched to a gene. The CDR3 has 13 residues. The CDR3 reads CASAGTSLHEQYF. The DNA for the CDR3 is TGTGCCAGTGCCGGGACTAGCCTCCACGAGCAGTACTTC.

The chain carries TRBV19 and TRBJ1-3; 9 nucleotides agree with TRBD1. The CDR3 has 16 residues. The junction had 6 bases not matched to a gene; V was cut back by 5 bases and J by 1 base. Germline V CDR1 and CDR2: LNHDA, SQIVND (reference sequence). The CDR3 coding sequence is TGTGCCAGTAGTGGGACAGGGAAATATTCTGGAAACACCATATATTTT. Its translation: CASSGTGKYSGNTIYF.

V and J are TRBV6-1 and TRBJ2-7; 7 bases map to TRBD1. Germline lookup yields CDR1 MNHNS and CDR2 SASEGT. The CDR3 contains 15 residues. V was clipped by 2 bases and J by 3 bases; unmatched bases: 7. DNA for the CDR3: TGTGCCAGCAGTGAATACGGGACAGAGAACTACGAGCAGTACTTC. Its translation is CASSEYGTENYEQYF.